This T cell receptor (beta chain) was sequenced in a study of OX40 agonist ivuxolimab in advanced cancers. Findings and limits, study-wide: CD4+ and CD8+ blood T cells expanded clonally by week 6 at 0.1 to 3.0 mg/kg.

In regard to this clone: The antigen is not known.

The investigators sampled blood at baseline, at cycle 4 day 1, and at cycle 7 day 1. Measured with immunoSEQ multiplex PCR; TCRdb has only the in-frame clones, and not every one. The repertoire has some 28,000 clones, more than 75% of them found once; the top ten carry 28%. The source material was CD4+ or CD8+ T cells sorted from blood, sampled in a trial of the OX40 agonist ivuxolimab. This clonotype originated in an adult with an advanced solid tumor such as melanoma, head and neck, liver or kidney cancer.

This CDR3 is CASGQSGGAADTQYF. The CDR3 DNA follows: TGTGCCAGCGGCCAGAGCGGGGGGGCGGCAGATACGCAGTATTTT. The V and J genes are TRBV6-6 and TRBJ2-3; 10 bases agree with TRBD2. The CDR3 totals 15 residues. CDR1 and CDR2 (germline): MNHNY, SVGAGI (reference sequence). J was trimmed by 4 bases and V by 8 bases; bases with no gene match: 9.